The rows below give T cell receptor beta chains drawn from one sample of a study of radiotherapy plus CTLA-4 blockade in lung cancer. Produced via immunoSEQ multiplex PCR; TCRdb's table is partial and in-frame only. The sample includes 30,000 or so clones, 60% to 80% of them seen just once. The sequencing here drew on peripheral blood, taken from a patient treated with radiotherapy plus ipilimumab. These receptor sequences come from a human donor with non-small cell lung cancer whose response to radiotherapy plus ipilimumab could not be evaluated. CDR3s include the opening cysteine and the closing phenylalanine or tryptophan. A D gene is named only where the DNA matches it firmly. Not every row has a clone size; where given, it reads once, few, many or a size class.

15	NA	TRBV6-5	TRBJ1-5	few	TGTGCCAGCAGTTACTCGCAGGATAGCAATCAGCCCCAGCATTTT	CASSYSQDSNQPQHF
14	NA	TRBV6-6	TRBJ2-7	few	TGTGCCAGCAATCGAATGGGGGGAAGGGACGAGCAGTACTTC	CASNRMGGRDEQYF
14	TRBD2	TRBV5-1	TRBJ2-7	NA	TGCGCCAGCAGCTTGGCAGCGGGAGCCTACGAGCAGTACTTC	CASSLAAGAYEQYF
13	TRBD1	TRBV10-1	TRBJ2-7	few	TGCGCCAGCAGCACCGGACAGGGGTACGAGCAGTACTTC	CASSTGQGYEQYF
13	NA	TRBV6-1	TRBJ2-3	NA	TGTGCCAGCAGCGGGGAAGAGGCAGATACGCAGTATTTT	CASSGEEADTQYF
16	TRBD2	TRBV18	TRBJ2-5	NA	TGTGCCAGCTCACCGAAGAGCGGGAGGGGACAAGAGACCCAGTACTTC	CASSPKSGRGQETQYF
14	NA	TRBV10-3	TRBJ2-3	NA	TGTGCCATCAGTGAAGGGGTGATCACAGATACGCAGTATTTT	CAISEGVITDTQYF
13	NA	TRBV5-1	TRBJ2-5	NA	TGCGCCAGCAGCTTTACTAGCCAAGAGACCCAGTACTTC	CASSFTSQETQYF
15	TRBD2	TRBV6-6	TRBJ2-7	NA	TGTGCCAGCAGCCAAAGGACTAGCGGCAACTACGAGCAGTACTTC	CASSQRTSGNYEQYF
12	TRBD2	TRBV6-6	TRBJ2-5	once	TGTGCCAGCAGTTCACCGGGGGGGAGCCAGTACTTC	CASSSPGGSQYF
14	NA	TRBV5-6	TRBJ2-4	NA	TGTGCCAGCAGCTTGTCCAGTACCAAAAACATTCAGTACTTC	CASSLSSTKNIQYF
15	TRBD1	TRBV7-2	TRBJ2-5	NA	TGTGCCAGCAGCTTAGACAGGGGGATCGGAAAGACCCAGTACTTC	CASSLDRGIGKTQYF
16	NA	TRBV2	TRBJ1-2	NA	TGTGCCAGCAGTGAAGGGGGGGGTCGGGCTAACTATGGCTACACCTTC	CASSEGGGRANYGYTF
15	TRBD2	TRBV6-6	TRBJ2-1	NA	TGTGCCAGCAGCTGGGGGCTAGCGGGAGGTAACGAGCAGTTCTTC	CASSWGLAGGNEQFF
14	TRBD1	TRBV6-5	TRBJ2-5	NA	TGTGCCAGCAGTGGCCGGGACAGGGGAAAGACCCAGTACTTC	CASSGRDRGKTQYF
14	TRBD1	TRBV11-2	TRBJ1-2	NA	TGTGCCAGCAGCTCCCGACAGGGGGCTGGGGGCTACACCTTC	CASSSRQGAGGYTF
15	TRBD1	TRBV9	TRBJ1-1	NA	TGTGCCAGCAGCCCCCGGACAGGGGTGAACACTGAAGCTTTCTTT	CASSPRTGVNTEAFF
15	TRBD1	TRBV7-2	TRBJ2-7	NA	TGTGCCAGCAGCAAACGACAGGGAACGAACTACGAGCAGTACTTC	CASSKRQGTNYEQYF
13	TRBD1	TRBV30	TRBJ1-1	NA	TGTGCCTGGAGTAGAAGACAGGGCACTGAAGCTTTCTTT	CAWSRRQGTEAFF
13	NA	TRBV5-1	TRBJ2-5	NA	TGCGCCAGCAGCTTGGGCCGGGGAGAGACCCAGTACTTC	CASSLGRGETQYF
14	NA	TRBV6-5	TRBJ1-3	few	TGTGCCAGCAGGGTGACAGGTCCAGGAAACACCATATATTTT	CASRVTGPGNTIYF
13	NA	TRBV7-3	TRBJ2-3	NA	TGTGCCAGCAGCTCTAGCCGCACAGATACGCAGTATTTT	CASSSSRTDTQYF